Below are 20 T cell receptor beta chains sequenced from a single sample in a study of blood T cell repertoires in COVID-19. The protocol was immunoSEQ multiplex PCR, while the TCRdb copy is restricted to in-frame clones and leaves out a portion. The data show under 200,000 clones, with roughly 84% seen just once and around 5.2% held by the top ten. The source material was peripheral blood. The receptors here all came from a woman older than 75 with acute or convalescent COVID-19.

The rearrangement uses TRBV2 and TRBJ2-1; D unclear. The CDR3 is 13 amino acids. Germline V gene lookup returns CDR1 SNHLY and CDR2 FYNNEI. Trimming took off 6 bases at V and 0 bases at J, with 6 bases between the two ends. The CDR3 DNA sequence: TGTGCCAGCAGGGTCAGCTCCTACAATGAGCAGTTCTTC. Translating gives CASRVSSYNEQFF.

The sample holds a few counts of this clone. The CDR3 loop reads CASSSSHWGGQEPQHF. DNA of the CDR3: TGTGCCAGCAGCTCCTCCCATTGGGGAGGCCAGGAGCCCCAGCATTTT. The V call is TRBV11-2, the J call TRBJ1-5, with D uncertain. Germline V CDR1 and CDR2: SGHAT, FQNNGV. This CDR3 spans 16 amino acids. V was shortened by 4 bases and J by 8 bases, with 21 bases between the two germline ends.

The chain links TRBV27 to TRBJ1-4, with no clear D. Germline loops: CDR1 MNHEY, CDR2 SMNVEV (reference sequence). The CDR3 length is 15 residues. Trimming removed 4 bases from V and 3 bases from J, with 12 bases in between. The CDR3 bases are TGTGCCAGCAGTTCGAGAGCCGCCGCTAATGAAAAACTGTTTTTT. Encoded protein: CASSSRAAANEKLFF.

The CDR3: CASRLAGVYTDTQYF. CDR3 DNA sequence: TGTGCAAGTCGCTTAGCAGGGGTCTACACAGATACGCAGTATTTT. The V gene is TRBV12-2, the J gene TRBJ2-3; the table calls TRBD1, which could not be checked here. TRBV12-2 represents a pseudogene. This CDR3 region has 15 residues.

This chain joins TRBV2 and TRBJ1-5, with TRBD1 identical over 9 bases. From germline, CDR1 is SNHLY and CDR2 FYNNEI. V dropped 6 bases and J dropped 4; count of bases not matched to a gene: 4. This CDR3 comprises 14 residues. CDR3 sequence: CASSGTGRNQPQHF. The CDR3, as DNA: TGTGCCAGCAGCGGGACAGGGCGAAATCAGCCCCAGCATTTT.

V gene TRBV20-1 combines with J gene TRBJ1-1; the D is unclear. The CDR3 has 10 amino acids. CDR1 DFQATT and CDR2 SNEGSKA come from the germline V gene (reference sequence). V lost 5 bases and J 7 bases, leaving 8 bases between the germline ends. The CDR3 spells CSASGNEAFF. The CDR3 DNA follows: TGCAGTGCTTCTGGCAATGAAGCTTTCTTT.

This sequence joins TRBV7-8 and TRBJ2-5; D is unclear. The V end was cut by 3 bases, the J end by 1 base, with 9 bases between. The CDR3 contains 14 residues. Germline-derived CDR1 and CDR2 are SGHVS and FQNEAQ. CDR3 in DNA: TGTGCCAGCAGCTTTTACCCAGGCCAAGAGACCCAGTACTTC. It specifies CASSFYPGQETQYF.

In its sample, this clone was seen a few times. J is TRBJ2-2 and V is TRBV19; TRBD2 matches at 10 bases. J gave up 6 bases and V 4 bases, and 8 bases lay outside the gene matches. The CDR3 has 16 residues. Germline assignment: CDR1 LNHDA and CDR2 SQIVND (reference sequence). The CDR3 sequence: CASSTPLAGAPGELFF. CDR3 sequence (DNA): TGTGCCAGTAGTACCCCCCTAGCGGGAGCCCCCGGGGAGCTGTTTTTT.

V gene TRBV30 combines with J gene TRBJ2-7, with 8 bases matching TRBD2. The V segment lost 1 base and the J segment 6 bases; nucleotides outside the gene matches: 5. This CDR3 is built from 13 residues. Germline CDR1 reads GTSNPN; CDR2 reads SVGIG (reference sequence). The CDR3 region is CAWSEAGVLEQYF. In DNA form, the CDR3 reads TGTGCCTGGAGTGAAGCGGGAGTGCTCGAGCAGTACTTC.

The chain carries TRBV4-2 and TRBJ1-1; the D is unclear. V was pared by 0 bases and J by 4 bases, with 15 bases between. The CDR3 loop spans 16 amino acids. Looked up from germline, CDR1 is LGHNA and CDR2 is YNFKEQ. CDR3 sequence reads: CASSQDRGPSLTEAFF. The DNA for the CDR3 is TGTGCCAGCAGCCAAGATCGGGGTCCGTCGCTCACTGAAGCTTTCTTT.

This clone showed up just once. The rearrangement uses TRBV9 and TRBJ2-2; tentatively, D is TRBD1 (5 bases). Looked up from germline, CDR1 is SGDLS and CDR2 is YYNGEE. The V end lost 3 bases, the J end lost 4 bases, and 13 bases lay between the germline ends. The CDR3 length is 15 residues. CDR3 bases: TGTGCCAGCAGCGGGGGCCAGTTTCCCACCGGGGAGCTGTTTTTT. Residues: CASSGGQFPTGELFF.

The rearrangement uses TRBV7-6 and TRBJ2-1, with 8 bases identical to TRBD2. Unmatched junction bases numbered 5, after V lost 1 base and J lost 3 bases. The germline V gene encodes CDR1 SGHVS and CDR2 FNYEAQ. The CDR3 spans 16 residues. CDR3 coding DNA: TGTGCCAGCAGCTTAGTATCGGGGGGGCTCTACAATGAGCAGTTCTTC. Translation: CASSLVSGGLYNEQFF. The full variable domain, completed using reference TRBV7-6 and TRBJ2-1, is GAGVSQSPRYKVTKRGQDVALRCDPISGHVSLYWYRQALGQGPEFLTYFNYEAQQDKSGLPNDRFSAERPEGSISTLTIQRTEQRDSAMYRCASSLVSGGLYNEQFFGPGTRLTVL.

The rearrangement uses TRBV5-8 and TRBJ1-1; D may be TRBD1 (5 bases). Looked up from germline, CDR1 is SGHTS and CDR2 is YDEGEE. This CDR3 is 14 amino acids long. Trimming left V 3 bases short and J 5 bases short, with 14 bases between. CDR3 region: CASSSRVVWTEAFF. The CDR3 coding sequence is TGTGCCAGCAGCTCCAGGGTGGTTTGGACTGAAGCTTTCTTT.

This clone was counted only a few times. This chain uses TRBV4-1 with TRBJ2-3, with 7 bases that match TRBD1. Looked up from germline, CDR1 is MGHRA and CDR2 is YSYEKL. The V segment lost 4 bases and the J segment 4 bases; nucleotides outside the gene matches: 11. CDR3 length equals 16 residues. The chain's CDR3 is CASSRGMDRSSDTQYF. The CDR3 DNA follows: TGCGCCAGCAGCCGGGGGATGGACAGGAGTTCAGATACGCAGTATTTT.

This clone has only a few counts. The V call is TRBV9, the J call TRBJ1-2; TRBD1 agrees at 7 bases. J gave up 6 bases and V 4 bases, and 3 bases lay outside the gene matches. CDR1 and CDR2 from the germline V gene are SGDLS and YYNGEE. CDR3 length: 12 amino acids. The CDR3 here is CASSLQGDGYTF. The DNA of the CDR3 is TGTGCCAGCAGCCTCCAGGGGGATGGCTACACCTTC.

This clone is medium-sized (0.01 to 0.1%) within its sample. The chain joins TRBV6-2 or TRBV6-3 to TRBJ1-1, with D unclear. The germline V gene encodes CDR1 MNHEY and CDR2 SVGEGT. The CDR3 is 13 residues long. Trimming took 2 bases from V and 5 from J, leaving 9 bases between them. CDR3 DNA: TGTGCCAGCAGTTACCTTCTGGCAACTGAAGCTTTCTTT. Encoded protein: CASSYLLATEAFF.

CDR3 amino acids: CASSIERGGSQPQHF. CDR3 in DNA: TGTGCCAGTAGTATAGAACGGGGAGGTTCTCAGCCCCAGCATTTT. The rearrangement links TRBV19 to TRBJ1-5; the D is unclear. Trimming removed 0 bases from V and 6 bases from J, with 12 bases in between. Germline values: CDR1 LNHDA, CDR2 SQIVND (reference sequence). CDR3 size: 15 residues.

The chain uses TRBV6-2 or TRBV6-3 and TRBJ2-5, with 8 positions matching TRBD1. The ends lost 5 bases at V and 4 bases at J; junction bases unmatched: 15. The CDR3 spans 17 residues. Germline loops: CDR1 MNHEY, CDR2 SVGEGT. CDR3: CASSKDRGRPQGETQYF. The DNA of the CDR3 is TGTGCCAGCAGTAAAGACAGGGGTAGGCCACAAGGAGAGACCCAGTACTTC.

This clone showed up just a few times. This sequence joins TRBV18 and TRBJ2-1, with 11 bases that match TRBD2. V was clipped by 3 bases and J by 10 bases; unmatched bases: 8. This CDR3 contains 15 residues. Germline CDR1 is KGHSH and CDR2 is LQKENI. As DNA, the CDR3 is TGTGCCAGCTCACCGCCTAGCGGGAGGCTTGGGGAGCAGTTCTTC. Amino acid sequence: CASSPPSGRLGEQFF.

DNA of the CDR3: TGTGCCAGCAGTTTGTCGGCAGGACGAAGGGGGGGACTATTTAGCAATCAGCCCCAGCATTTT. Protein sequence: CASSLSAGRRGGLFSNQPQHF. This chain joins TRBV28 and TRBJ1-5; weak D call: TRBD1 (6 bases). V dropped 3 bases and J dropped 0 bases, with 27 bases sitting between them. Germline loops: CDR1 MDHEN, CDR2 SYDVKM. The CDR3 has 21 amino acids.